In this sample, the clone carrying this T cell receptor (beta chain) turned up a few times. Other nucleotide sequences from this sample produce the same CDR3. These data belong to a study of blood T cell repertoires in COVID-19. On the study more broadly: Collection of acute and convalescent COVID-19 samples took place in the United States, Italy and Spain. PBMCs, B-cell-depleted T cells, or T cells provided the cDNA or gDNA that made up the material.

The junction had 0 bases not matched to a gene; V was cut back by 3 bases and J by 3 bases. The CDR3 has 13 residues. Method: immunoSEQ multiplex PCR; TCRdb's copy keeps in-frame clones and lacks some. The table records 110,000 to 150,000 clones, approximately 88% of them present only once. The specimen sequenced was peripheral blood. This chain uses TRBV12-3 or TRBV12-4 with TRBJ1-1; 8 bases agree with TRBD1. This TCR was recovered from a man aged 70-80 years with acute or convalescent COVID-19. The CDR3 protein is CASSLTGDTEAFF. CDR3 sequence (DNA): TGTGCCAGCAGTTTGACAGGGGACACTGAAGCTTTCTTT.